This entry is about one TCR beta chain. The CDR3 runs to 16 residues. Germline V CDR1 and CDR2: SGHVS, FQNEAQ. Trimming left V 1 base short and J 3 bases short, with 16 bases between. The entry originates in a study of blood T cell repertoires in COVID-19. Study background: Researchers got acute and convalescent COVID-19 samples from the United States, Italy and Spain. The analysed material was cDNA or gDNA that came from T cells, B-cell-depleted T cells, or PBMCs.

Original methodology: Reference gene primer amplification in the assay estimated nucleated cell counts. The protocol was immunoSEQ multiplex PCR, while the TCRdb copy is restricted to in-frame clones and leaves out a portion. The V and J calls and clone size were taken over from that table, and D and trimming were inferred from the DNA. The sample contains fewer than 350,000 clones, roughly 79% of which appear only once. The sample taken for sequencing was peripheral blood. This rearrangement joins TRBV7-8 to TRBJ2-7; perhaps TRBD2 as D (5 bases). The TCR comes from a woman aged 60 to 75 with active or convalescent COVID-19. CDR3 sequence reads: CASSLDRPKAGYEQYF. The CDR3 bases are TGTGCCAGCAGCTTAGATCGCCCGAAGGCGGGCTACGAGCAGTACTTC.